The present TCR beta chain was sequenced within a study of blood T cell repertoires in COVID-19. About the research overall: COVID-19 samples collected from the United States, Italy and Spain covered acute and convalescent phases. In each case, the material was cDNA or gDNA derived from T cells, B-cell-depleted T cells, or PBMCs.

Authors' processing steps: Estimation of nucleated cell counts was performed using reference gene primer amplification. The method was immunoSEQ multiplex PCR; TCRdb's version includes in-frame clones alone and lacks a portion of them. For V, J and clone size, that table is used; D and trimming come from the DNA. Of about 50,000 clones in the sample, around 85% were seen once. The CDR3 totals 15 residues. The germline V gene encodes CDR1 SGHRS and CDR2 YFSETQ. V gave up 3 bases and J gave up 3 bases; unmatched junction bases: 3. The sample was peripheral blood. The sequence derives from a man aged 60 to 75 with acute or convalescent COVID-19. This chain connects TRBV5-1 to TRBJ2-3, with 11 bases identical to TRBD2. The chain's CDR3 is CASSSGLAVTDTQYF. The CDR3 region has the DNA TGCGCCAGCAGCTCGGGACTAGCGGTTACAGATACGCAGTATTTT.